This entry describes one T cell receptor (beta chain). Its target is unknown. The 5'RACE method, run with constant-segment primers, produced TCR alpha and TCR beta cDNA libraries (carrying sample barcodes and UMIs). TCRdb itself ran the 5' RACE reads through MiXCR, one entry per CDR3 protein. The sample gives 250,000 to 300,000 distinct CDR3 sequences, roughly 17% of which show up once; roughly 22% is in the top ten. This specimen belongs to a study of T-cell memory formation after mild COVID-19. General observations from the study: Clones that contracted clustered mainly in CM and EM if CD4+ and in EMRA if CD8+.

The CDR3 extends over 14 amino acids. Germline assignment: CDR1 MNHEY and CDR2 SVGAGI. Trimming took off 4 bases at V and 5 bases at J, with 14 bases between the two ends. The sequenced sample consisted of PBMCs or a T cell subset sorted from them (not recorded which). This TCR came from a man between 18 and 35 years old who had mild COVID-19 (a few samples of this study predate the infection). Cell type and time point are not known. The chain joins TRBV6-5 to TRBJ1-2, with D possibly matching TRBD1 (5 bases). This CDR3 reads CASSLGGGPYGYTF. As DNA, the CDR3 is TGTGCCAGCAGTTTGGGGGGAGGGCCGTATGGCTACACCTTC.